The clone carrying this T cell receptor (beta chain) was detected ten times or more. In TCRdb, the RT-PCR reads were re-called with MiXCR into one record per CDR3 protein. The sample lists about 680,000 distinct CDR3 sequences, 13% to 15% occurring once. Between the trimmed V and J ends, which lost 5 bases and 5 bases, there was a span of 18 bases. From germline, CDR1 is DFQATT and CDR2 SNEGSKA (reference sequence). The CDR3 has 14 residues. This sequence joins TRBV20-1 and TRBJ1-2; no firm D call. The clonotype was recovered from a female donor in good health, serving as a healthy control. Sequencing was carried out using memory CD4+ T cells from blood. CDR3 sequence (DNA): TGCAGTGCTCCCTCAGATCCGGGAGGGTATGGCTACACCTTC. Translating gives CSAPSDPGGYGYTF.